One sample yielded the 2 T cell receptor beta chains listed below, sequenced in a study of CD8 T cells in Susac syndrome. With random hexamers, reverse transcription was performed on 0.5 to 1 ug of RNA. TCRdb fed the immunoSEQ multiplex PCR reads into MiXCR, producing one record per CDR3 protein. The table includes some 200,000 distinct CDR3 sequences, around 93% detected once. The sequencing input was CD8+ T cells from PBMCs. These receptors were taken from a human donor with Susac syndrome.

The V gene is TRBV7-2, the J gene TRBJ1-1; D is ambiguous. Germline assignment: CDR1 SGHTA and CDR2 FQGNSA. V gave up 6 bases and J gave up 9 bases, with 11 bases separating them. The CDR3 loop spans 11 amino acids. The CDR3, as DNA: TGTGCCAGCAGTTTGATGAAGAAAGCTTTCTTT. It translates to CASSLMKKAFF.

This chain connects TRBV6-5 to TRBJ2-3, with D possibly being TRBD1 (5 bases). Trimming stripped 2 bases from V and 0 bases from J, with 9 bases between. Germline-derived CDR1 and CDR2 are MNHEY and SVGAGI. This CDR3 is 15 amino acids long. CDR3 sequence: CASSYNRPSTDTQYF. As DNA, the CDR3 is TGTGCCAGCAGTTACAACAGGCCTAGCACAGATACGCAGTATTTT.